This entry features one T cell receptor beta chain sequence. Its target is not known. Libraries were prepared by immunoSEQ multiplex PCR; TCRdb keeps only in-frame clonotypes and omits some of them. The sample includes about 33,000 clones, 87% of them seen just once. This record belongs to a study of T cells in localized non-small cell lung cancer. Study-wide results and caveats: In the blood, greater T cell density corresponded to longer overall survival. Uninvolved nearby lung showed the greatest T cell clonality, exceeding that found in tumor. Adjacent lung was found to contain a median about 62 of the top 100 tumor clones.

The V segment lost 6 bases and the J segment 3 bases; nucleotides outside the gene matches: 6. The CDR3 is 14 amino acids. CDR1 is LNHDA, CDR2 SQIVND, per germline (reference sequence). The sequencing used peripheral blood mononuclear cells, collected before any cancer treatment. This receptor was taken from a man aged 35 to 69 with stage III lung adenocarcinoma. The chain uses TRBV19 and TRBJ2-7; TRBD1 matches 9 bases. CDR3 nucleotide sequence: TGTGCCAGTAGCGACCGGGGACAGGGCTACGAGCAGTACTTC. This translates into CASSDRGQGYEQYF.